The next 28 T cell receptor beta chains were all read from a single sample in a study of blood T cell repertoires in COVID-19. Assay: immunoSEQ multiplex PCR; the TCRdb copy retains only in-frame clones and omits some. Of approximately 82,000 clones listed, 80% to 90% are singletons. Sequencing was carried out using PBMCs or T cells enriched from blood (not recorded which). Source of these receptors: a woman aged 50 to 60 with acute COVID-19.

This clone was seen a few times. This chain links TRBV5-1 with TRBJ2-7, with D possibly being TRBD1 (6 bases). This CDR3 contains 13 residues. Germline loops: CDR1 SGHRS, CDR2 YFSETQ. V lost 3 bases to trimming and J lost 5 bases, with 12 bases between them. The CDR3 loop is CASSSLQGDEQYF. The CDR3 DNA reads as TGCGCCAGCAGCTCCCTACAGGGCGACGAGCAGTACTTC.

There are a few counts of this clone. The rearrangement links TRBV19 to TRBJ2-5; 15 bases agree with TRBD2. Per germline, CDR1 LNHDA and CDR2 SQIVND (reference sequence). V lost 3 bases and J lost 4; bases outside the gene matches: 6. This CDR3 contains 17 residues. The chain's CDR3 is CASSMGRGLAGGETQYF. The DNA of the CDR3 is TGTGCCAGTAGTATGGGGAGGGGACTAGCGGGAGGAGAGACCCAGTACTTC.

The chain is built from TRBV2 and TRBJ2-5; 10 bases agree with TRBD1. V trimming: 7 bases; J trimming: 5 bases; junction bases outside the gene matches: 13. The CDR3 totals 16 residues. The germline V gene encodes CDR1 SNHLY and CDR2 FYNNEI. The CDR3 nucleotides read TGTGCCAGCAACACAATGGGACAGGGGAATTCGGAGACCCAGTACTTC. Amino acid sequence: CASNTMGQGNSETQYF.

The DNA of the CDR3 is TGTGCCAGCAGAACGGACAGGGTAGGTGAAGCTTTCTTT. Protein sequence: CASRTDRVGEAFF. The chain links TRBV7-8 to TRBJ1-1; 8 bases line up with TRBD1. This CDR3 spans 13 amino acids. Trimming at V came to 6 bases and at J to 7 bases, leaving 7 bases not matched to a gene. CDR1 is SGHVS, CDR2 FQNEAQ, per germline.

CDR3 coding DNA: TGTGCCAGCAGCCATGAAGACTCGACGGAGCAGTTCTTC. Its protein is CASSHEDSTEQFF. The V and J genes are TRBV7-9 and TRBJ2-1, with unresolved D. The V and J ends lost 5 bases and 10 bases respectively, with 15 bases between them. CDR1 and CDR2 from the germline V gene are SEHNR and FQNEAQ (reference sequence). There are 13 residues in the CDR3.

This chain links TRBV5-8 with TRBJ1-2; TRBD1 matches at 10 bases. CDR3 length equals 14 residues. CDR1 SGHTS and CDR2 YDEGEE come from the germline V gene. Trimming at V came to 4 bases and at J to 7 bases, leaving 7 bases not matched to a gene. The CDR3 region is CASSNRDRGIGYTF. Written as DNA, the CDR3 is TGTGCCAGCAGCAACCGGGACAGGGGTATTGGCTACACCTTC.

With respect to this clone: The conserved final phenylalanine or tryptophan is absent from the CDR3, which likely points to a read error. The DNA is omitted, as the CDR3 cannot be located on it reliably, and the CDR3 follows TCRdb's listing. This chain joins TRBV20-1 and TRBJ1-2; the tabulated D call, TRBD1, remains unverified against the DNA. Looked up from germline, CDR1 is DFQATT and CDR2 is SNEGSKA (reference sequence). The CDR3 is 11 residues long, counting both termini. The CDR3 here is CSARDPDRPSL.

The rearrangement uses TRBV6-5 and TRBJ2-1; D perhaps matches TRBD2 (5 bases). V lost 0 bases, J lost 8 bases, and 11 bases lay in between. This CDR3 is built from 14 residues. Germline V gene sequence: CDR1 MNHEY, CDR2 SVGAGI. The CDR3 sequence is CASSYSLASDEQFF. The CDR3 DNA follows: TGTGCCAGCAGTTACTCGCTAGCTTCCGATGAGCAGTTCTTC.

The chain links TRBV11-3 to TRBJ2-1, with 8 bases lining up with TRBD2. CDR1 is SGHNT and CDR2 is YENEEA in the germline V gene. V lost 5 bases to trimming and J lost 6 bases; unmatched junction nucleotides: 6. This CDR3 is 14 amino acids long. The CDR3 DNA reads as TGTGCCAGCAGCGGAGCGGGAGCGGGCAATGAGCAGTTCTTC. This sequence encodes CASSGAGAGNEQFF.

The rearrangement joins TRBV7-2 to TRBJ2-1, with TRBD2 identical over 11 bases. Germline V gene data show CDR1 as SGHTA and CDR2 as FQGNSA. V gave up 4 bases and J gave up 6 bases; unmatched junction bases: 11. This CDR3 comprises 17 residues. In DNA form, the CDR3 reads TGTGCCAGCAGCTCCCTCGGGACTAGCGGTGGGATCAATGAGCAGTTCTTC. This codes for CASSSLGTSGGINEQFF.

The chain employs TRBV9 and TRBJ2-3; 7 positions agree with TRBD2. Germline CDR1 is SGDLS and CDR2 is YYNGEE. The J segment lost 1 base and the V segment lost 2 bases, leaving 13 bases of the junction unmatched. The CDR3 sequence is 18 residues long. The chain's CDR3 is CASSVGGRLLGGTDTQYF. For the CDR3, the DNA is TGTGCCAGCAGCGTTGGCGGGAGACTGTTGGGTGGCACAGATACGCAGTATTTT. The entire variable domain, with the rest obtained from reference TRBV9 and TRBJ2-3, is as follows: DSGVTQTPKHLITATGQRVTLRCSPRSGDLSVYWYQQSLDQGLQFLIQYYNGEERAKGNILERFSAQQFPDLHSELNLSSLELGDSALYFCASSVGGRLLGGTDTQYFGPGTRLTVL.

This chain uses TRBV5-1 with TRBJ2-7; 9 positions agree with TRBD1. The length of the CDR3 is 15 residues. Per germline, CDR1 SGHRS and CDR2 YFSETQ. Trimming removed 4 bases from V and 2 bases from J; junction bases left unmatched: 7. The chain's CDR3 is CASSVGTGPAYEQYF. The CDR3, as DNA: TGCGCCAGCAGCGTCGGGACAGGGCCCGCCTACGAGCAGTACTTC.

This clone was counted once. The chain combines TRBV21-1 with TRBJ1-1; TRBD1 is taken as the D call from the table, unchecked against the DNA. TRBV21-1 is given as a pseudogene. This CDR3 has 12 residues. CDR3 region: CASFGQHTEAFF. Here the CDR3 DNA reads TGTGCCAGCTTCGGACAGCACACTGAAGCTTTCTTT.

V and J are TRBV30 and TRBJ2-7; the match to TRBD1 covers 9 bases. The trim removed 7 bases at V and 3 bases at J, leaving 7 bases unmatched. Germline V gives CDR1 GTSNPN, CDR2 SVGIG (reference sequence). This CDR3 has 13 residues. The CDR3 region is CAFAGTGFYEQYF. The CDR3 DNA follows: TGTGCCTTCGCCGGGACAGGGTTCTACGAGCAGTACTTC.

The chain combines TRBV4-2 with TRBJ1-3; the D gene is possibly TRBD1 (6 bases). V gave up 1 base and J gave up 4 bases, with 11 bases separating them. This CDR3 has 15 amino acids. Germline V gives CDR1 LGHNA, CDR2 YNFKEQ. The CDR3 DNA reads as TGTGCCAGCAGCCAAGCAGGGGTTACGGGAAACACCATATATTTT. Translating gives CASSQAGVTGNTIYF.

The chain carries TRBV19 and TRBJ1-2; 7 bases line up with TRBD1. J lost 1 base, V lost 4 bases, and 0 bases had no gene match. Germline lookup yields CDR1 LNHDA and CDR2 SQIVND (reference sequence). The CDR3 is 13 amino acids. CDR3 sequence: CASSRQGNYGYTF. The CDR3 DNA follows: TGTGCCAGTAGTAGACAGGGTAACTATGGCTACACCTTC. Drawing the rest from reference TRBV19 and TRBJ1-2, the complete variable domain is DGGITQSPKYLFRKEGQNVTLSCEQNLNHDAMYWYRQDPGQGLRLIYYSQIVNDFQKGDIAEGYSVSREKKESFPLTVTSAQKNPTAFYLCASSRQGNYGYTFGSGTRLTVV.

The chain combines TRBV5-4 with TRBJ1-5, with D perhaps TRBD1 (6 bases). With 4 bases removed from V and 2 bases from J, the gap between germline ends came to 16 bases. There are 16 residues in the CDR3. CDR1 SGHNT and CDR2 YYREEE come from the germline V gene (reference sequence). CDR3 amino acids: CASSRAPGVGNQPQHF. CDR3 nucleotide sequence: TGTGCCAGCAGCCGGGCCCCAGGGGTGGGCAATCAGCCCCAGCATTTT.

The V gene is TRBV18, the J gene TRBJ2-3; D is perhaps TRBD1 (5 bases). The germline CDR1 and CDR2 sequences are KGHSH and LQKENI. The CDR3 covers 17 residues. V was pared by 4 bases and J by 4 bases, with 21 bases between. CDR3 sequence reads: CASSRRTGDFGADTQYF. The CDR3 region has the DNA TGTGCCAGCTCACGCCGTACAGGAGACTTTGGGGCAGATACGCAGTATTTT. Complete variable domain (other parts from reference TRBV18 and TRBJ2-3): NAGVMQNPRHLVRRRGQEARLRCSPMKGHSHVYWYRQLPEEGLKFMVYLQKENIIDESGMPKERFSAEFPKEGPSILRIQQVVRGDSAAYFCASSRRTGDFGADTQYFGPGTRLTVL.

Only one count was recorded for this clone. The genes are TRBV18 and TRBJ1-2; maybe TRBD1 (6 bases). This CDR3 contains 15 residues. Germline V gene lookup returns CDR1 KGHSH and CDR2 LQKENI. V dropped 3 bases and J dropped 6 bases, with 17 bases sitting between them. The CDR3: CASSPGTIHWNGYTF. The CDR3 region has the DNA TGTGCCAGCTCACCCGGGACAATCCACTGGAATGGCTACACCTTC.

The rearrangement links TRBV6-5 to TRBJ2-3, with 8 bases fitting TRBD1. Germline V lookup: CDR1 MNHEY, CDR2 SVGAGI. After removal of 7 bases from V and 3 bases from J, the junction contained 6 bases not matched to a gene. CDR3 size: 14 residues. DNA for the CDR3: TGTGCCAGCAACCGACAGGGGTGGACAGATACGCAGTATTTT. Amino acids: CASNRQGWTDTQYF.

This clone was picked up one time. The V gene is TRBV30, the J gene TRBJ1-2; D not resolved. This CDR3 comprises 13 residues. Germline V lookup: CDR1 GTSNPN, CDR2 SVGIG (reference sequence). Trimming stripped 2 bases from V and 6 bases from J, with 13 bases between. CDR3 DNA sequence: TGTGCCTGGAGTATGGAGAGATGGGATGGCTACACCTTC. Translated, it gives CAWSMERWDGYTF.

The chain is built from TRBV10-1 and TRBJ2-1; 10 nucleotides align to TRBD2. Looked up from germline, CDR1 is WNHNN and CDR2 is SYGVQD (reference sequence). Trimming took 0 bases from V and 2 from J; bases not matched to a gene: 7. The CDR3 is made up of 18 amino acids. Here the CDR3 reads CASSESNSGRTTYNEQFF. Here the CDR3 DNA reads TGCGCCAGCAGTGAGTCGAATAGCGGGAGGACGACCTACAATGAGCAGTTCTTC.

The chain is built from TRBV19 and TRBJ1-6, with 8 bases matching TRBD1. The CDR3 loop spans 13 amino acids. Germline V CDR1 and CDR2: LNHDA, SQIVND (reference sequence). Trimming at V came to 6 bases and at J to 7 bases, leaving 2 bases not matched to a gene. CDR3 coding DNA: TGTGCCAGTAGGACAGGGGAGAATTCACCCCTCCACTTT. Its translation: CASRTGENSPLHF.

The V and J genes are TRBV7-2 and TRBJ1-1; D ambiguous. The CDR3 runs 14 residues. V lost 5 bases, J lost 3 bases, and 13 bases lay in between. Germline V gene sequence: CDR1 SGHTA, CDR2 FQGNSA. The CDR3 DNA is TGTGCCAGCAGCGCCCGTTTCCGGGACACTGAAGCTTTCTTT. Its translation: CASSARFRDTEAFF.

V is TRBV12-3 or TRBV12-4 and J is TRBJ1-3; no definite D call. Trimming removed 6 bases at V and 0 bases at J, with 3 bases between. The CDR3 contains 12 residues. CDR3 region: CASSISGNTIYF. CDR3 nucleotides: TGTGCCAGCAGCATCTCTGGAAACACCATATATTTT.

The chain has TRBV24-1 and TRBJ2-7; 16 nucleotides line up with TRBD2. CDR1 and CDR2 (germline): KGHDR, SFDVKD. CDR3 length: 15 amino acids. Unmatched junction bases numbered 6, after V lost 9 bases and J lost 5 bases. The CDR3 region is CATSGTSGRGDEQYF. CDR3 DNA: TGTGCCACCTCCGGGACTAGCGGGAGGGGGGACGAGCAGTACTTC.

The chain uses TRBV2 and TRBJ1-2; 7 positions agree with TRBD1. Germline CDR1 SNHLY, CDR2 FYNNEI. J gave up 5 bases and V 5 bases, and 5 bases lay outside the gene matches. The CDR3 runs 13 residues. CDR3 DNA sequence: TGTGCCAGCAGTACAGGGGAAGGGTATGGCTACACCTTC. This encodes CASSTGEGYGYTF.

The V gene is TRBV5-8, the J gene TRBJ2-3; 7 bases agree with TRBD1. With V trimmed by 2 bases and J by 7 bases, 4 bases remained unmatched. The V gene's germline CDR1 is SGHTS and CDR2 YDEGEE. The CDR3 has 13 amino acids. This CDR3 reads CASSFTGQYTQYF. The DNA of the CDR3 is TGTGCCAGCAGCTTCACGGGACAGTATACGCAGTATTTT.